This section outlines one T cell receptor (beta chain) sequence together with its context. The data belong to a study of shared clonotypes between healthy human individuals. The CD4+ fraction was divided into a CD45RA+ naive subset and a CD45RA-negative memory subset. Here immunoSEQ multiplex PCR was the method, and the copy in TCRdb shows in-frame clones only, minus some. This table has over 1.5 million clones, 98% appearing once. Per germline, CDR1 MNHEY and CDR2 SVGAGI. With 6 bases removed from V and 1 base from J, the gap between germline ends came to 9 bases. CDR3 length: 13 amino acids. This chain links TRBV6-5 with TRBJ1-1, with D hard to call. Sequences were obtained from naive CD4+ T cells sorted from blood. Subset given: CD45RA+ positively selected. This TCR came from a man aged 30-40 years in good health. DNA for the CDR3: TGTGCCAGCAGCCGAAACACGAACACTGAAGCTTTCTTT. It is translated as CASSRNTNTEAFF.